These 17 T cell receptor beta chains originate from one sample sequenced in a study of T cells in localized non-small cell lung cancer (dated by TCRdb to 2019 to 2021). Library construction relied on the immunoSEQ multiplex PCR assay. TCRdb obtained this table from immuneACCESS and retained in-frame rearrangements with V and J assigned. These tables miss some clones; where compared with another copy, unresolved V genes account for less than half of the shortfall, and the remainder is unexplained. Present in this sample are about 74,000 clones, roughly 84% of which were seen just once. The top ten clonotypes cover 1.3% of the sample. This material consisted of peripheral blood, taken before any cancer treatment. The receptors shown here come from an older female donor with stage I lung adenocarcinoma.

The V and J genes are TRBV14 and TRBJ2-3, with D perhaps matching TRBD2 (6 bases). Germline V CDR1 and CDR2: SGHDN, FVKESK. This CDR3 region has 16 residues. Trimming left V 4 bases short and J 6 bases short, with 20 bases between. Written as DNA, the CDR3 is TGTGCCAGCAGCCTTCGAGGAGGGTGGGGCCCCGATACGCAGTATTTT. The encoded protein is CASSLRGGWGPDTQYF.

The genes are TRBV2 and TRBJ1-5; the D gene is possibly TRBD1 (5 bases). This CDR3 comprises 14 residues. CDR1 and CDR2 (germline): SNHLY, FYNNEI. V was trimmed by 4 bases and J by 0 bases, leaving 7 bases between them. The CDR3 DNA reads as TGTGCCAGCAGTGCAGGGTATAGCAATCAGCCCCAGCATTTT. Its protein product is CASSAGYSNQPQHF.

This clone was picked up one time. The CDR3 DNA follows: TGTGCCATCAGTGAGGGCAGTCCCTACTACAATGAGCAGTTCTTC. Translated, it gives CAISEGSPYYNEQFF. The chain links TRBV10-3 to TRBJ2-1, with D hard to call. The CDR3 contains 15 residues. The germline gives CDR1 ENHRY, CDR2 SYGVKD. Deletions cut 2 bases from V and 3 bases from J, with 11 bases between.

The chain employs TRBV10-2 and TRBJ2-5; tentative D call: TRBD2 (6 bases). CDR3 length: 15 amino acids. Germline lookup yields CDR1 WSHSY and CDR2 SAAADI. Trimming removed 4 bases from V and 4 bases from J, with 16 bases in between. CDR3 sequence (DNA): TGCGCCAGCAGTGTCGGAACGGGGGTTGGAGAGACCCAGTACTTC. It codes for CASSVGTGVGETQYF.

This chain links TRBV27 with TRBJ2-5; 10 nucleotides align to TRBD2. The V gene's germline CDR1 is MNHEY and CDR2 SMNVEV (reference sequence). With 6 bases clipped from V and 7 bases from J, the junction kept 17 bases outside the gene matches. The CDR3 spans 17 residues. CDR3 coding DNA: TGTGCCAGCAGGCCTAGCGGGAGTGTGGTGTTGCACGTGACCCAGTACTTC. This encodes CASRPSGSVVLHVTQYF.

The J gene is TRBJ2-3, the V gene TRBV6-1; TRBD2 matches at 7 bases. V dropped 3 bases and J dropped 6; count of bases not matched to a gene: 12. The CDR3 spans 16 residues. Germline-derived CDR1 and CDR2 are MNHNS and SASEGT. CDR3 amino acids: CASSEGAGVMVDTQYF. Written as DNA, the CDR3 is TGTGCCAGCAGTGAGGGTGCGGGGGTCATGGTGGATACGCAGTATTTT.

This chain links TRBV5-6 with TRBJ1-4, with D perhaps matching TRBD1 (5 bases). CDR1 and CDR2 from the germline V gene are SGHDT and YYEEEE. The CDR3 sequence is 12 residues long. Trimming removed 4 bases at V and 6 bases at J, with 7 bases between. Here the CDR3 DNA reads TGTGCCAGCAGCGTGACAGATGAAAAACTGTTTTTT. This sequence encodes CASSVTDEKLFF.

This clone was recorded only once. The chain is built from TRBV5-1 and TRBJ2-5; TRBD2 aligns across 13 bases. From germline, CDR1 is SGHRS and CDR2 YFSETQ. Unmatched junction bases numbered 4, after V lost 4 bases and J lost 4 bases. This CDR3 comprises 15 residues. CDR3 protein: CASSPGTSGVETQYF. DNA of the CDR3: TGCGCCAGCAGCCCTGGGACTAGCGGGGTAGAGACCCAGTACTTC.

The chain carries TRBV5-5 and TRBJ1-2, with D perhaps TRBD1 (5 bases). V was cut by 1 base and J by 3 bases, with 10 bases left in between. The CDR3 is made up of 14 amino acids. CDR1 and CDR2 from the germline V gene are SGHKS and YYEKEE (reference sequence). The CDR3 DNA sequence: TGTGCCAGCAGCTTGATACAGGCCCACTATGGCTACACCTTC. Translating it yields CASSLIQAHYGYTF.

The chain couples TRBV27 to TRBJ2-2; D might be TRBD2 (5 bases). V was shortened by 2 bases and J by 1 base, with 8 bases between the two germline ends. The CDR3 contains 15 residues. Germline lookup yields CDR1 MNHEY and CDR2 SMNVEV (reference sequence). The CDR3 reads CASSLGAGNTGELFF. The CDR3 DNA reads TGTGCCAGCAGTTTAGGCGCGGGGAACACCGGGGAGCTGTTTTTT.

V and J are TRBV6-5 and TRBJ2-7; 10 positions match TRBD1. CDR3 length: 15 residues. The trim removed 2 bases at V and 4 bases at J, leaving 5 bases unmatched. Looked up from germline, CDR1 is MNHEY and CDR2 is SVGAGI. CDR3 DNA sequence: TGTGCCAGCAGTTACGGGGACAGGGGTTTTTACGAGCAGTACTTC. The encoded protein is CASSYGDRGFYEQYF.

Written as DNA, the CDR3 is TGTGCCAGCAGTGAAGCGCACGTTTATCGCAATCAGCCCCAGCATTTT. As protein: CASSEAHVYRNQPQHF. J is TRBJ1-5 and V is TRBV6-1; no reliable D call. The germline V gene encodes CDR1 MNHNS and CDR2 SASEGT. V was pared by 0 bases and J by 2 bases, with 11 bases between. The CDR3 has 16 residues.

V gene TRBV9 combines with J gene TRBJ1-3; no clear D. Looked up from germline, CDR1 is SGDLS and CDR2 is YYNGEE. The V end was cut by 4 bases, the J end by 0 bases, with 14 bases between. The CDR3 consists of 16 residues. Here the CDR3 reads CASSPSWADSGNTIYF. The CDR3 DNA sequence: TGTGCCAGCAGCCCCAGTTGGGCGGACTCTGGAAACACCATATATTTT.

The chain recombines TRBV4-2 with TRBJ2-7; D unclear. This CDR3 has 15 amino acids. V gave up 3 bases and J gave up 4 bases, with 16 bases separating them. Germline-derived CDR1 and CDR2 are LGHNA and YNFKEQ. CDR3 loop: CASSQHPRSQYEQYF. In DNA, the CDR3 is TGTGCCAGCAGCCAGCACCCTAGAAGTCAGTACGAGCAGTACTTC.

The chain carries TRBV5-1 and TRBJ2-5; no definite D call. Trimming took off 2 bases at V and 2 bases at J, with 7 bases between the two ends. Per germline, CDR1 SGHRS and CDR2 YFSETQ. This CDR3 spans 13 amino acids. The CDR3 reads CASSFGKQETQYF. DNA of the CDR3: TGCGCCAGCAGCTTCGGCAAGCAAGAGACCCAGTACTTC.

The rearrangement uses TRBV4-2 and TRBJ2-5, with D perhaps matching TRBD1 (6 bases). This CDR3 has 15 amino acids. CDR1 and CDR2 from the germline V gene are LGHNA and YNFKEQ. V was clipped by 1 base and J by 5 bases, with 14 bases between them. The CDR3 DNA reads as TGTGCCAGCAGCCAAGGAGTAGCAGGGGCCGAGACCCAGTACTTC. Residues: CASSQGVAGAETQYF.

The V call is TRBV6-1, the J call TRBJ1-2, with 9 bases that match TRBD1. Germline loops: CDR1 MNHNS, CDR2 SASEGT. The V and J ends lost 10 bases and 3 bases, in that order; junction bases with no gene match: 12. The CDR3 loop spans 15 amino acids. In DNA, the CDR3 is TGTGCCATCATTAGAACGGGGACAGGGTACTATGGCTACACCTTC. Protein product: CAIIRTGTGYYGYTF.